Described below is a single T cell receptor (beta chain) sequence and its context. Authors' analysis steps: Reference gene primer amplification gave nucleated cell count estimates. TCRdb's copy holds only in-frame clones and misses some; the assay was immunoSEQ multiplex PCR. V and J calls and clone size are copied from that table; D and trimming were computed from the DNA. Here the sample spans 120,000 or so clones, approximately 83% being singletons. This sample was taken from a study of blood T cell repertoires in COVID-19. About the study: Samples taken during acute and convalescent COVID-19 were collected in the United States, Italy and Spain. Nucleic acid was either cDNA or gDNA, and it came from T cells, B-cell-depleted T cells, or PBMCs.

CDR3 length equals 14 residues. Germline V gene sequence: CDR1 SQVTM, CDR2 ANQGSEA. Deletions cut 4 bases from V and 4 bases from J, with 16 bases between. The V gene is TRBV29-1, the J gene TRBJ1-2; D gene uncertain. The sample was peripheral blood. This receptor was obtained from a man between 60 and 75 years old with acute or convalescent COVID-19. The chain's CDR3 is CSVAPGPGGYGYTF. In nucleotides, the CDR3 is TGCAGCGTTGCCCCGGGTCCCGGAGGCTATGGCTACACCTTC.